This passage covers 32 T cell receptor beta chains from one sample sequenced in a study of monozygotic twins with inflammatory bowel disease. TCRdb reworked the 5' RACE reads into one entry per CDR3 protein, no DNA. The table lists approximately 100,000 distinct CDR3 sequences. Sequenced: blood. These receptors were collected from a human donor with ulcerative colitis or Crohn's disease, or a healthy co-twin of an affected twin (not recorded which).

The chain links TRBV2 to TRBJ1-5; TCRdb's assignment of TRBD1 cannot be checked, as there is no DNA. The CDR3 totals 13 residues. Germline values: CDR1 SNHLY, CDR2 FYNNEI. The chain's CDR3 is CASRQGRNQPQHF.

The rearrangement uses TRBV29-1 and TRBJ2-7; TCRdb outputs TRBD1, but without DNA this stays unchecked. Germline V gene data show CDR1 as SQVTM and CDR2 as ANQGSEA. The CDR3 sequence is 13 residues long. CDR3: CSVPGQGQYEQYF.

The CDR3 reads CSVQGGRGYGFVYEQYF. The chain combines TRBV29-1 with TRBJ2-7; TCRdb calls TRBD1, which cannot be checked without DNA. Germline V gene lookup returns CDR1 SQVTM and CDR2 ANQGSEA. The CDR3 has 17 residues.

The gene calls are TRBV20-1 and TRBJ2-7; the D gene TCRdb calls, TRBD2, cannot be checked with no DNA. Per the germline V gene, CDR1 is DFQATT and CDR2 is SNEGSKA (reference sequence). The CDR3 is made up of 12 amino acids. CDR3 sequence reads: CSARDYTHEQYF.

CDR3 protein: CASSPNRDAEQYF. The V call is TRBV12-3 or TRBV12-4, the J call TRBJ2-7; TCRdb's D gene call, TRBD1, goes unchecked for lack of DNA. The CDR3 has 13 amino acids.

The chain is built from TRBV20-1 and TRBJ2-7; TCRdb's D call of TRBD2 is untestable without DNA. The CDR3 length is 16 residues. Per germline, CDR1 DFQATT and CDR2 SNEGSKA (reference sequence). The CDR3 sequence: CSARDPLAGESYEQYF.

The chain uses TRBV15 and TRBJ1-5; TCRdb's D call of TRBD1 is untestable without DNA. The CDR3 is 17 amino acids. Germline assignment: CDR1 LNHNV and CDR2 YYDKDF (reference sequence). The CDR3: CATSRDRRGGSNQPQHF.

The gene calls are TRBV29-1 and TRBJ2-1; TCRdb's D call, TRBD2, is unchecked because there is no DNA. Germline lookup yields CDR1 SQVTM and CDR2 ANQGSEA. The CDR3 consists of 14 residues. This CDR3 reads CSVDPSGSYNEQFF.

The chain employs TRBV20-1 and TRBJ2-1; without DNA, the TCRdb call of TRBD2 cannot be checked. CDR1 and CDR2 (germline): DFQATT, SNEGSKA (reference sequence). The CDR3 consists of 16 residues. CDR3 residues: CSARDWAGRGGDEQFF.

The V and J genes are TRBV27 and TRBJ1-6; the TCRdb call, TRBD1, lacks DNA for checking. This CDR3 has 14 amino acids. The germline V gene encodes CDR1 MNHEY and CDR2 SMNVEV (reference sequence). CDR3 protein: CASKAGQYNSPLHF.

The chain couples TRBV7-8 to TRBJ2-1. CDR1 SGHVS and CDR2 FQNEAQ come from the germline V gene. The CDR3 runs to 16 residues. This CDR3 reads CASSDRWQLSYNEQFF.

The chain joins TRBV11-2 to TRBJ2-7; there is no DNA to check the TCRdb D call of TRBD1. Looked up from germline, CDR1 is SGHAT and CDR2 is FQNNGV. The CDR3 contains 15 residues. CDR3 sequence: CASSFYPGQKYEQYF.

This chain uses TRBV6-5 with TRBJ2-1. CDR3 length: 15 amino acids. Per germline, CDR1 MNHEY and CDR2 SVGAGI. CDR3 loop: CASSYSGVTYNEQFF.

The chain joins TRBV5-1 to TRBJ2-2; TCRdb picks TRBD2, but there is no DNA to check that call. The CDR3 has 16 residues. From germline, CDR1 is SGHRS and CDR2 YFSETQ. The CDR3 loop is CASSLLAGEGTGELFF.

J is TRBJ2-7 and V is TRBV11-2. Germline-derived CDR1 and CDR2 are SGHAT and FQNNGV. This CDR3 has 13 amino acids. The CDR3 spells CASSAFSAYEQYF.

The V gene is TRBV27, the J gene TRBJ2-1; TCRdb reports TRBD1, a call that lacks DNA to check it against. Germline-derived CDR1 and CDR2 are MNHEY and SMNVEV (reference sequence). This CDR3 spans 16 amino acids. The CDR3 sequence: CASSPSGNGFYNEQFF.

The chain couples TRBV20-1 to TRBJ2-5; TCRdb reports TRBD1, a call that lacks DNA to check it against. Germline loops: CDR1 DFQATT, CDR2 SNEGSKA (reference sequence). The CDR3 is 14 amino acids. The CDR3 loop reads CSARVQGASETQYF.

CDR3 sequence reads: CASSSPGPQGTEAFF. The chain has TRBV7-9 and TRBJ1-1; the TCRdb call, TRBD1, lacks DNA for checking. Germline V lookup: CDR1 SEHNR, CDR2 FQNEAQ (reference sequence). The CDR3 consists of 15 residues.

The chain uses TRBV20-1 and TRBJ1-2. Per germline, CDR1 DFQATT and CDR2 SNEGSKA (reference sequence). CDR3 length: 12 amino acids. The chain's CDR3 is CSASYQNYGYTF.

The chain links TRBV19 to TRBJ2-1; TCRdb indicates TRBD2, and absent DNA this call remains unverified. Germline CDR1 is LNHDA and CDR2 is SQIVND (reference sequence). CDR3 length: 17 residues. The CDR3 loop reads CASSIVGGRPSYNEQFF.

The gene calls are TRBV10-3 and TRBJ2-7; TCRdb reports TRBD1, a call that lacks DNA to check it against. This CDR3 spans 14 amino acids. Germline V gene data show CDR1 as ENHRY and CDR2 as SYGVKD. CDR3 residues: CAISGHPVNYEQYF.

The chain is built from TRBV4-1 and TRBJ1-5. The CDR3 has 15 residues. Germline CDR1 reads MGHRA; CDR2 reads YSYEKL. CDR3 sequence: CASSQDLRAPFPQHF.

The V call is TRBV6-5, the J call TRBJ2-1; TCRdb picks TRBD1, but there is no DNA to check that call. This CDR3 contains 16 residues. Looked up from germline, CDR1 is MNHEY and CDR2 is SVGAGI. The CDR3 loop reads CASSYSPGSVYNEQFF.

This rearrangement joins TRBV9 to TRBJ2-7; with no DNA, the TCRdb D assignment of TRBD2 cannot be verified. CDR1 is SGDLS and CDR2 is YYNGEE in the germline V gene. The CDR3 length is 13 residues. CDR3 region: CASSISPTYEQYF.

The CDR3 spells CASSLQGTNYGYTF. The V and J genes are TRBV28 and TRBJ1-2; TCRdb reports TRBD1, a call that lacks DNA to check it against. The germline V gene has CDR1 MDHEN and CDR2 SYDVKM. The CDR3 sequence is 14 residues long.

This chain joins TRBV28 and TRBJ2-7; with no DNA, the TCRdb D assignment of TRBD2 cannot be verified. This CDR3 is 14 amino acids long. Looked up from germline, CDR1 is MDHEN and CDR2 is SYDVKM. CDR3 amino acids: CASRPGLASHEQYF.

The rearrangement joins TRBV5-5 to TRBJ2-7; TCRdb's assignment of TRBD1 cannot be checked, as there is no DNA. The CDR3 has 15 residues. In germline, CDR1 is SGHKS, CDR2 YYEKEE (reference sequence). CDR3 amino acids: CASSRLDRSDLEQYF.

This chain joins TRBV30 and TRBJ1-1. This CDR3 is 15 amino acids long. CDR1 is GTSNPN, CDR2 SVGIG, per germline (reference sequence). CDR3 in amino acids: CAWTLLSGGNTEAFF. Drawing the rest from reference TRBV30 and TRBJ1-1, the complete variable domain is SQTIHQWPATLVQPVGSPLSLECTVEGTSNPNLYWYRQAAGRGLQLLFYSVGIGQISSEVPQNLSASRPQDRQFILSSKKLLLSDSGFYLCAWTLLSGGNTEAFFGQGTRLTVV.

This chain links TRBV20-1 with TRBJ2-7; the TCRdb call, TRBD2, lacks DNA for checking. The CDR3 extends over 15 amino acids. Germline lookup yields CDR1 DFQATT and CDR2 SNEGSKA (reference sequence). CDR3: CSARSPSGNTYEQYF.

The V gene is TRBV5-1, the J gene TRBJ1-5. Germline loops: CDR1 SGHRS, CDR2 YFSETQ. The CDR3 spans 16 residues. CDR3 sequence reads: CASSWDGPGGNQPQHF.

CDR3 loop: CSAGPAGLRSYEQYF. J is TRBJ2-7 and V is TRBV20-1; TCRdb picks TRBD2, but there is no DNA to check that call. CDR3 length: 15 residues. Germline CDR1 reads DFQATT; CDR2 reads SNEGSKA (reference sequence).

V usage is TRBV7-3 and J usage is TRBJ1-1. CDR1 and CDR2 from the germline V gene are SGHTA and FQGTGA. The length of the CDR3 is 13 residues. CDR3 protein: CASSLSHDTEAFF.